The 22 T cell receptor beta chains listed next were all sequenced from one sample in a study of T-cell memory formation after mild COVID-19. MiXCR was run by TCRdb on the 5' RACE reads, yielding one entry per CDR3 protein. This table has 300,000 to 400,000 distinct CDR3 sequences, around 15% appearing once. The sequencing input was PBMCs or a T cell subset sorted from them (not recorded which). These receptors all come from a man in his late teens or twenties who had mild COVID-19 (a few samples of this study predate the infection). Cell type and time point are not known.

This sequence joins TRBV7-3 and TRBJ2-7; the D call may be TRBD1 or TRBD2 (5 bases each). The CDR3 has 13 residues. V lost 5 bases to trimming and J lost 5 bases, with 13 bases between them. Germline CDR1 and CDR2: SGHTA and FQGTGA. In DNA form, the CDR3 reads TGTGCCAGCAGCGTCACCGGGACCCACGAGCAGTACTTC. Protein product: CASSVTGTHEQYF. Full variable domain (missing parts from reference TRBV7-3 and TRBJ2-7): GAGVSQTPSNKVTEKGKYVELRCDPISGHTALYWYRQSLGQGPEFLIYFQGTGAADDSGLPNDRFFAVRPEGSVSTLKIQRTERGDSAVYLCASSVTGTHEQYFGPGTRLTVT.

This clonotype was seen a few times. The V gene is TRBV6-5, the J gene TRBJ1-2, with D tentatively TRBD1 (6 bases). The germline V and J ends were trimmed by 5 bases and 4 bases, with 14 bases remaining between them. Germline assignment: CDR1 MNHEY and CDR2 SVGAGI. This CDR3 has 14 residues. CDR3 loop: CASSPGTTLYGYTF. The CDR3 nucleotides read TGTGCCAGCAGTCCCGGGACAACCCTCTATGGCTACACCTTC.

The chain has TRBV7-3 and TRBJ2-1, with 9 bases aligning to TRBD2. In germline, CDR1 is SGHTA, CDR2 FQGTGA. There are 13 residues in the CDR3. V gave up 5 bases and J gave up 6 bases; unmatched junction bases: 2. CDR3 region: CASSPSGVNEQFF. The CDR3 bases are TGTGCCAGCAGCCCTAGCGGGGTCAATGAGCAGTTCTTC.

This clonotype was recorded many times. The rearrangement joins TRBV6-1 to TRBJ1-3; no reliable D call. The V gene lost 2 bases and the J gene lost 0 bases, with 17 bases spanning the gap. This CDR3 region has 18 residues. Germline CDR1 reads MNHNS; CDR2 reads SASEGT. The CDR3 loop is CASSEYWRKAASGNTIYF. In DNA, the CDR3 is TGTGCCAGCAGTGAATACTGGAGGAAGGCCGCCTCTGGAAACACCATATATTTT.

This clonotype was found a few times. The J gene is TRBJ2-1, the V gene TRBV7-9; possibly TRBD1 for D (6 bases). The CDR3 contains 17 residues. Trimming pared 5 bases from V and 5 bases from J, leaving 22 bases between. Germline lookup yields CDR1 SEHNR and CDR2 FQNEAQ (reference sequence). CDR3 sequence (DNA): TGTGCCAGCAGCACAACAGCCGGACAGCCCCGGGACAATGAGCAGTTCTTC. This encodes CASSTTAGQPRDNEQFF.

V gene TRBV12-3 or TRBV12-4 combines with J gene TRBJ2-5; TRBD2 matches 7 bases. The junction had 1 base not matched to a gene; V was cut back by 1 base and J by 5 bases. CDR3 size: 13 residues. Written as DNA, the CDR3 is TGTGCCAGCAGTTTAGGCGGGAGCGAGACCCAGTACTTC. It encodes CASSLGGSETQYF.

CDR3 region: CASSLDVGTEAFF. The CDR3 coding sequence is TGCGCCAGCAGCTTGGACGTGGGAACCGAAGCTTTCTTT. The rearrangement links TRBV5-1 to TRBJ1-1; D gene ambiguous. Between the trimmed V and J ends, which lost 0 bases and 8 bases, there was a span of 11 bases. The length of the CDR3 is 13 residues. Germline lookup yields CDR1 SGHRS and CDR2 YFSETQ.

This clonotype was counted a few times. The CDR3 nucleotides are TGCGCCAGCAGCCAAGATAACAACTATGGCTACACCTTC. It codes for CASSQDNNYGYTF. The chain uses TRBV4-3 and TRBJ1-2; D gene unclear. Germline V gives CDR1 LGHNA, CDR2 YSLEER. This CDR3 comprises 13 residues. Trimming shortened V by 0 bases and J by 2 bases, and 4 bases separated the two germline ends.

In its sample, this clonotype was seen a few times. The chain joins TRBV7-2 to TRBJ2-3, with 9 positions matching TRBD2. The CDR3 consists of 19 residues. J was trimmed by 4 bases and V by 3 bases; bases with no gene match: 17. Germline V gene sequence: CDR1 SGHTA, CDR2 FQGNSA. The CDR3: CASSFRGLAGWANPDTQYF. For the CDR3, the DNA is TGTGCCAGCAGCTTTCGGGGACTAGCTGGGTGGGCCAACCCAGATACGCAGTATTTT.

The chain uses TRBV7-2 and TRBJ1-1; D may be TRBD1 (5 bases). Per the germline V gene, CDR1 is SGHTA and CDR2 is FQGNSA. This CDR3 has 14 residues. Deletions cut 4 bases from V and 0 bases from J, with 9 bases between. CDR3 sequence (DNA): TGTGCCAGCAGCTGGTCGACAGTGAACACTGAAGCTTTCTTT. Translation gives CASSWSTVNTEAFF. Full variable domain (remainder filled in from reference TRBV7-2 and TRBJ1-1): GAGVSQSPSNKVTEKGKDVELRCDPISGHTALYWYRQSLGQGLEFLIYFQGNSAPDKSGLPSDRFSAERTGGSVSTLTIQRTQQEDSAVYLCASSWSTVNTEAFFGQGTRLTVV.

The V call is TRBV6-5, the J call TRBJ2-7; D ambiguous. The CDR3 has 16 amino acids. CDR1 MNHEY and CDR2 SVGAGI come from the germline V gene. The V gene lost 0 bases and the J gene lost 5 bases, with 17 bases spanning the gap. The CDR3 is CASSYSIYKERDEQYF. The DNA of the CDR3 is TGTGCCAGCAGTTACTCGATATACAAGGAAAGAGACGAGCAGTACTTC.

This clonotype was counted between two and nine times. V gene TRBV4-1 combines with J gene TRBJ2-7; 9 nucleotides agree with TRBD1. V was pared by 4 bases and J by 3 bases, with 4 bases of the junction left unmatched. CDR3 length: 14 amino acids. Germline values: CDR1 MGHRA, CDR2 YSYEKL. CDR3 protein: CASSLQGAGYEQYF. CDR3 nucleotides: TGCGCCAGCAGCCTACAGGGGGCGGGCTACGAGCAGTACTTC.

This clonotype has more than one count but fewer than ten. The J gene is TRBJ1-2, the V gene TRBV4-1; D possibly corresponds to TRBD1 (5 bases). The CDR3 has 17 residues. Trimming left V 1 base short and J 6 bases short, with 21 bases between. Germline-derived CDR1 and CDR2 are MGHRA and YSYEKL. CDR3 DNA: TGCGCCAGCAGCCAAGTATTGGGGGAAGGCCCGAGAGATGGCTACACCTTC. Translated, it gives CASSQVLGEGPRDGYTF.

The chain combines TRBV5-1 with TRBJ2-7, with 8 bases aligning to TRBD2. Germline lookup yields CDR1 SGHRS and CDR2 YFSETQ. The trim removed 3 bases at V and 6 bases at J, leaving 8 bases unmatched. CDR3 size: 14 residues. CDR3 region: CASSYLGGGVEQYF. The DNA of the CDR3 is TGCGCCAGCAGCTACCTCGGGGGGGGCGTCGAGCAGTACTTC.

J is TRBJ2-3 and V is TRBV7-9; 7 bases fit TRBD1. V lost 6 bases and J lost 5; bases outside the gene matches: 5. The CDR3 covers 13 residues. Germline V lookup: CDR1 SEHNR, CDR2 FQNEAQ (reference sequence). The CDR3 is CASSTGVIDTQYF. CDR3 nucleotide sequence: TGTGCCAGCAGTACAGGGGTGATAGATACGCAGTATTTT. The whole variable domain, remainder taken from reference TRBV7-9 and TRBJ2-3, is DTGVSQNPRHKITKRGQNVTFRCDPISEHNRLYWYRQTLGQGPEFLTYFQNEAQLEKSRLLSDRFSAERPKGSFSTLEIQRTEQGDSAMYLCASSTGVIDTQYFGPGTRLTVL.

This clonotype was detected only a few times. V usage is TRBV24-1 and J usage is TRBJ1-2; 8 bases are a match to TRBD1. Germline values: CDR1 KGHDR, CDR2 SFDVKD. Unmatched junction bases numbered 7, after V lost 5 bases and J lost 6 bases. CDR3 length equals 14 residues. The CDR3 region has the DNA TGTGCCACCAGTGCCCCCGACAGGGGCCATGGCTACACCTTC. This codes for CATSAPDRGHGYTF.

The chain is built from TRBV4-1 and TRBJ1-6, with unresolved D. V lost 1 base and J lost 3, with 10 bases in between. The CDR3 sequence is 16 residues long. Looked up from germline, CDR1 is MGHRA and CDR2 is YSYEKL. The DNA for the CDR3 is TGCGCCAGCAGCCAAGTCAGTGCCGTCTATAATTCACCCCTCCACTTT. This encodes CASSQVSAVYNSPLHF.

The chain has TRBV4-3 and TRBJ1-1, with TRBD1 matching 7 bases. V lost 3 bases and J lost 2; bases outside the gene matches: 18. CDR1 and CDR2 (germline): LGHNA, YSLEER. CDR3 length: 19 residues. The CDR3 DNA reads as TGCGCCAGCAGCCAGGCTGACAGGGCGACCAACATCATAAACACTGAAGCTTTCTTT. Its protein product is CASSQADRATNIINTEAFF.

The rearrangement links TRBV9 to TRBJ2-5; D not certain. The CDR3 length is 13 residues. Trimming removed 5 bases at V and 0 bases at J, with 8 bases between. Looked up from germline, CDR1 is SGDLS and CDR2 is YYNGEE. In DNA form, the CDR3 reads TGTGCCAGCAGACCAGAGTACCAAGAGACCCAGTACTTC. It encodes CASRPEYQETQYF.

The chain joins TRBV9 to TRBJ2-3; tentative D call: TRBD2 (5 bases). The length of the CDR3 is 13 residues. Germline V gene lookup returns CDR1 SGDLS and CDR2 YYNGEE. Trimming took 1 base from V and 2 from J, leaving 5 bases between them. Here the CDR3 reads CASSVRDTDTQYF. The CDR3 nucleotides read TGTGCCAGCAGCGTACGGGACACAGATACGCAGTATTTT.

This clonotype turned up a few times. The CDR3, as DNA: TGTGCCAGCAGTTATAGCGTCGATGAGCAGTTCTTC. This encodes CASSYSVDEQFF. V gene TRBV6-2 or TRBV6-3 combines with J gene TRBJ2-1; D might be TRBD2 (5 bases). The CDR3 extends over 12 amino acids. Looked up from germline, CDR1 is MNHEY and CDR2 is SVGEGT. Deletions cut 3 bases from V and 8 bases from J, with 8 bases between.

This clonotype has at least ten counts. The chain has TRBV29-1 and TRBJ2-3; perhaps TRBD1 as D (6 bases). The CDR3 runs 11 residues. Trimming stripped 6 bases from V and 14 bases from J, with 18 bases between. Germline CDR1 SQVTM, CDR2 ANQGSEA. CDR3 sequence (DNA): TGCAGCGTCGAAAGGGGACAAAGCGGGTATTTT. It yields the protein CSVERGQSGYF.